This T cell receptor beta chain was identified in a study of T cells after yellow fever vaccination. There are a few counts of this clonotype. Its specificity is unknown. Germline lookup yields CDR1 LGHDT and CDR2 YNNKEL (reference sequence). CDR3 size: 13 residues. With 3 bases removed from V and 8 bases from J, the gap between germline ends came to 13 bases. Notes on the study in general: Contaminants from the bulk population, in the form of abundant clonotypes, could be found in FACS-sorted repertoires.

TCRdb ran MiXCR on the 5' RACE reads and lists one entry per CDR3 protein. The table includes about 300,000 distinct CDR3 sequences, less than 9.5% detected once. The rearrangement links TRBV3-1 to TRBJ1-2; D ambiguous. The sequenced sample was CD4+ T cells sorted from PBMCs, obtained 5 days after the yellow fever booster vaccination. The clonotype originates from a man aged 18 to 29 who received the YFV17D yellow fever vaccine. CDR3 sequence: CASSHIRRGGYTF. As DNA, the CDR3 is TGTGCCAGCAGCCACATAAGACGGGGAGGCTACACCTTC.